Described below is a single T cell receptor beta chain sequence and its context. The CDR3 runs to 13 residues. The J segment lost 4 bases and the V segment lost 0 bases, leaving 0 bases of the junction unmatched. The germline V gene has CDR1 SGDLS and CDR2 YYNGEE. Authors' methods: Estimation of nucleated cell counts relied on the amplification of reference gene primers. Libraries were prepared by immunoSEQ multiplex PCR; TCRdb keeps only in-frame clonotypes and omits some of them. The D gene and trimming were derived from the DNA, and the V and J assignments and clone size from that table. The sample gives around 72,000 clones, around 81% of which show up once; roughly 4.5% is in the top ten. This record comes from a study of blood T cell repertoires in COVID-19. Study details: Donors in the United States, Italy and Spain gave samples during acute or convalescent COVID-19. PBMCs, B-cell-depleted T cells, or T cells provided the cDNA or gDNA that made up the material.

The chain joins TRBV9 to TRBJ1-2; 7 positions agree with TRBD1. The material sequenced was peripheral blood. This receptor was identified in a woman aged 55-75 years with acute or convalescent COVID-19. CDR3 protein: CASSVGTGYGYTF. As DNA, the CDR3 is TGTGCCAGCAGCGTAGGGACAGGCTATGGCTACACCTTC.